This is a list of T cell receptor beta chains from one sample in a study of T cell responses to AZD1222 COVID-19 vaccine. Some clones are missing from TCRdb's copy, which holds only in-frame ones; the method was immunoSEQ multiplex PCR. The table lists some 150,000 clones, about 89% of them singletons. The sequences come from peripheral blood, collected on day 0 of AZD1222 vaccination. The receptors shown here come from an adult in good health. CDR3s include the opening cysteine and the closing phenylalanine or tryptophan. The order of the fields is D gene, clone size, V gene, J gene, CDR3 DNA, CDR3 protein. D genes are given only for firm matches. Clone size is given for some rows only: seen once, a few or many times, or a class if the clone is expanded.

NA	NA	TRBV15	TRBJ2-6	TGTGCCACCAGCAGAACCTTAAGTGGGGCCAACGTCCTGACTTTC	CATSRTLSGANVLTF
NA	NA	TRBV6-4	TRBJ1-1	TGTGCCAGCAGAAGGGACTGGAACACTGAAGCTTTCTTT	CASRRDWNTEAFF
TRBD2	NA	TRBV11-2	TRBJ2-1	TGTGCCAGCAGCTTAGGGACCCTAGCGGGGGCATACAATGAGCAGTTCTTC	CASSLGTLAGAYNEQFF
TRBD2	NA	TRBV7-2	TRBJ2-5	TGTGCCAGCAGCTTAGGTTGGGGCGGGAGAGGGGACCAAGAGACCCAGTACTTC	CASSLGWGGRGDQETQYF
TRBD1	NA	TRBV6-6	TRBJ2-3	TGTGCCAGCAGTTATGTAGACAGGGTCTATAATACGCAGTATTTT	CASSYVDRVYNTQYF
NA	NA	TRBV4-1	TRBJ2-1	TGCGCCAGCAGCCCCCCACCGACAGAGAGCTCCTACAATGAGCAGTTCTTC	CASSPPPTESSYNEQFF
NA	NA	TRBV19	TRBJ1-1	TGTGCCAGTAGATCTACAGGGATGAACACTGAAGCTTTCTTT	CASRSTGMNTEAFF
NA	NA	TRBV6-5	TRBJ1-5	TGTGCCAGCGCTAGGACGACGACTAGCAATCAGCCCCAGCATTTT	CASARTTTSNQPQHF
TRBD1	NA	TRBV28	TRBJ1-2	TGTGCCAGCCTTACCTGGGACAGGAACTATGGCTACACCTTC	CASLTWDRNYGYTF
NA	NA	TRBV10-3	TRBJ1-5	TGTGCCATCAGTGAGGGGGGGTCTGGCAATCAGCCCCAGCATTTT	CAISEGGSGNQPQHF
TRBD2	once	TRBV19	TRBJ2-3	TGTGCCAGTAGTGCGGGGGGCCGAGATACGCAGTATTTT	CASSAGGRDTQYF
NA	NA	TRBV28	TRBJ1-2	TGTGCCAGCAGTCTACAGGTTAACTATGGCTACACCTTC	CASSLQVNYGYTF
TRBD1	once	TRBV7-3	TRBJ1-1	TGTGCCAGCAGCCCCTCGACAGGGTCGGCCACTGAAGCTTTCTTT	CASSPSTGSATEAFF
TRBD2	NA	TRBV5-4	TRBJ2-5	TGTGCCACCCTGAGCGGGGGGGAAGAGACCCAGTACTTC	CATLSGGEETQYF
NA	NA	TRBV20-1	TRBJ1-5	TGCAGTGCTAGTCGCGGGAGCAATCAGCCCCAGCATTTT	CSASRGSNQPQHF
TRBD2	NA	TRBV29-1	TRBJ2-7	TGCAGCGTTCAGGCTAGCGGGATCTACGAGCAGTACTTC	CSVQASGIYEQYF
NA	NA	TRBV6-5	TRBJ1-5	TGTGCCAGCAGTTACTCATGGGATCAGCCCCAGCATTTT	CASSYSWDQPQHF
NA	NA	TRBV7-9	TRBJ2-2	TGTGCCAGCAGCTTTGGCGGCGGAGGGGGCAACACCGGGGAGCTGTTTTTT	CASSFGGGGGNTGELFF
NA	NA	TRBV19	TRBJ1-1	TGTGCCAGTAGAAAAAATACAGAGAACACTGAAGCTTTCTTT	CASRKNTENTEAFF
TRBD2	NA	TRBV5-4	TRBJ2-5	TGTGCCAGCAGACGGGAGTTAGCGGGAGGGTCTCAAGAGACCCAGTACTTC	CASRRELAGGSQETQYF
TRBD2	NA	TRBV2	TRBJ2-1	TGTGCCAGCAGTGCACTAGCGGGCAACAATGAGCAGTTCTTC	CASSALAGNNEQFF
NA	NA	TRBV3-1/TRBV3-2	TRBJ2-2	TGTGCCAGCAGCCAAGGGGGAGGACCTAACACCGGGGAGCTGTTTTTT	CASSQGGGPNTGELFF
NA	NA	TRBV9	TRBJ2-3	TGTGCCAGCAGCGTAGGACCGGCTAGCACAGATACGCAGTATTTT	CASSVGPASTDTQYF
NA	NA	TRBV2	TRBJ1-2	TGTGCCAGCAGTGAAATGTTATGGGGATCTAACTATGGCTACACCTTC	CASSEMLWGSNYGYTF
NA	NA	TRBV5-6	TRBJ1-3	TGTGCCAGCAGCACGGGGCACCCTTACTCTGGAAACACCATATATTTT	CASSTGHPYSGNTIYF
TRBD1	NA	TRBV5-1	TRBJ1-1	TGCGCCAGCATCGGGACAGGGATTGAAGCTTTCTTT	CASIGTGIEAFF
TRBD2	NA	TRBV7-7	TRBJ2-2	TGTGCTAGCAGCTCCCGACTAGCGGGAACCCCGAACACCGGGGAGCTGTTTTTT	CASSSRLAGTPNTGELFF
NA	NA	TRBV19	TRBJ1-6	TGTGCCAGTAGAATCGGGGGGCGGTCGAATTCACCCCTCCACTTT	CASRIGGRSNSPLHF
TRBD2	NA	TRBV4-3	TRBJ2-5	TGCGCCAGCAGCCAGGGGACTATATCGGAGACCCAGTACTTC	CASSQGTISETQYF
TRBD1	NA	TRBV18	TRBJ2-6	TGTGCCAGCTCCTCCGGCGGGACAGGGGGCCCCGGGGCCAACGTCCTGACTTTC	CASSSGGTGGPGANVLTF
NA	NA	TRBV30	TRBJ1-1	TGTGCCTGGACCCCGTGGGGAGGAGTGAACACTGAAGCTTTCTTT	CAWTPWGGVNTEAFF
TRBD1	NA	TRBV2	TRBJ2-3	TGTGCCAGCAGCCCCGGGACAGGGACAGATACGCAGTATTTT	CASSPGTGTDTQYF
NA	once	TRBV7-9	TRBJ2-3	TGTGCCAGCAGCTTAGATAGCACAGATACGCAGTATTTT	CASSLDSTDTQYF
TRBD1	NA	TRBV28	TRBJ1-5	TGTGCCAGCAGTTTAGACAGGGGGTCTACGGGCAATCAGCCCCAGCATTTT	CASSLDRGSTGNQPQHF
NA	NA	TRBV7-2	TRBJ1-2	TGTGCCAGCAGCTTCGGACCCTCCGCTTACTACACCTTC	CASSFGPSAYYTF
TRBD1	NA	TRBV14	TRBJ1-6	TGTGCCAGCAGCCCCACTAGCAGGGGGCGGAATTCACCCCTCCACTTT	CASSPTSRGRNSPLHF
NA	NA	TRBV12-3/TRBV12-4	TRBJ2-7	TGTGCCAGCAGACTCGACCGGTACGAGCAGTACTTC	CASRLDRYEQYF
NA	NA	TRBV27	TRBJ1-4	TGTGCCAGCAAGTACAACGGACAGACTAATGAAAAACTGTTTTTT	CASKYNGQTNEKLFF
NA	NA	TRBV29-1	TRBJ1-2	TGCAGCGTTGATCCGCAGGGAAACTATGGCTACACCTTC	CSVDPQGNYGYTF
NA	NA	TRBV6-5	TRBJ1-2	TGTGCCAGCAGTTACTACAGACCCACTAACTATGGCTACACCTTC	CASSYYRPTNYGYTF
NA	once	TRBV5-5	TRBJ2-5	TGTGCCAGCAGCTTGGTGACGGGACCCGGAGAGACCCAGTACTTC	CASSLVTGPGETQYF
NA	NA	TRBV20-1	TRBJ2-5	TGCAGTGCCACCTTGGGGACCCAGTACTTC	CSATLGTQYF
NA	once	TRBV11-2	TRBJ1-2	TGTGCCAGCAGCTTGAACCGGCTTAACTATGGCTACACCTTC	CASSLNRLNYGYTF
NA	NA	TRBV7-9	TRBJ2-7	TGTGCCAGCAGCTTAGCTTTGGGGTACGAGCAGTACTTC	CASSLALGYEQYF
NA	NA	TRBV25-1	TRBJ1-4	TGTGCCAGCAGTGATACCGGGTTGGAACTGTTTTTT	CASSDTGLELFF